The present TCR beta chain was sequenced within a study of blood T cell repertoires in COVID-19. Overall study: Donors in the United States, Italy and Spain gave samples during acute or convalescent COVID-19. Sources were T cells, B-cell-depleted T cells, or PBMCs; the material itself was cDNA or gDNA.

In the authors' workflow: Amplification of reference gene primers was used by the study to estimate nucleated cell counts. Sequenced by immunoSEQ multiplex PCR; TCRdb stores in-frame clones only, minus some. V, J and clone size derive from that table, while D and trimming were established from the DNA sequence. The sample carries roughly 250,000 clones, about 90% recorded once. The receptor comes from a woman in her twenties or thirties with acute COVID-19. The specimen was PBMCs or T cells enriched from blood (not recorded which).

The CDR3 bases are TGTGCCAGCAGCCCCGGAGCCGGGGAGCTGTTTTTT. Encoded protein: CASSPGAGELFF. This rearrangement joins TRBV6-5 to TRBJ2-2; D is uncertain. V was clipped by 6 bases and J by 6 bases, with 8 bases between them. The CDR3 sequence is 12 residues long. Per the germline V gene, CDR1 is MNHEY and CDR2 is SVGAGI.